This is a list of T cell receptor beta chains from one sample in a study of molecular identifiers for immune sequencing clone quantification. MiXCR was run by TCRdb on the PCR reads, yielding one entry per CDR3 protein. In the table there are some 59,000 distinct CDR3 sequences, about 25% of which are singletons. The specimen was naive CD8+ T cells from blood, with Jurkat cell RNA spiked in. These TCRs come from a human donor in good health. Some libraries in this study had Jurkat cell RNA spiked in. Both conserved end residues are part of each CDR3. A D gene is named only where the DNA matches it firmly. Clone size is not always given. Where it is, it says once, few, many or a class for expanded clones.

abundance	v_gene	j_gene	d_gene	CDR3aa	CDR3nt
-	TRBV19	TRBJ2-3	-	CASSIMVHPDTQYF	TGTGCCAGTAGTATCATGGTGCACCCGGATACGCAGTATTTT
many	TRBV28	TRBJ2-7	-	CASSSRLRPYEQYF	TGTGCCAGCAGTTCCCGACTCCGACCCTACGAGCAGTACTTC
many	TRBV23-1	TRBJ2-3	-	CASSQGTGQVTDTQYF	TGCGCCAGCAGTCAGGGGACGGGGCAGGTCACAGATACGCAGTATTTT
many	TRBV4-1	TRBJ1-3	-	CASSQDWGASGNTIYF	TGCGCCAGCAGCCAAGATTGGGGGGCCTCTGGAAACACCATATATTTT
-	TRBV2	TRBJ2-3	-	CACNPRDSTDTQYF	TGTGCCTGCAACCCCCGGGACAGCACAGATACGCAGTATTTT
-	TRBV9	TRBJ2-3	-	CARSGEGRGLDTQYF	TGTGCCCGCAGCGGCGAGGGCCGCGGCCTAGATACGCAGTATTTT
many	TRBV4-3	TRBJ2-1	TRBD2	CASSQEISGSYNEQFF	TGCGCCAGCAGCCAAGAAATAAGCGGGAGTTACAATGAGCAGTTCTTC
many	TRBV7-2	TRBJ2-3	TRBD2	CASSLPGLAGGSDTQYF	TGTGCCAGCAGCTTACCGGGACTAGCGGGAGGAAGTGATACGCAGTATTTT
-	TRBV4-1	TRBJ1-5	-	CASSQGVEQPQRF	TGCGCCAGCAGCCAAGGGGTGGAACAGCCCCAGCGTTTT
many	TRBV3-1	TRBJ1-1	-	CASSQILAGSTEAFF	TGTGCCAGCAGCCAAATATTGGCAGGGTCGACTGAAGCTTTCTTT
many	TRBV29-1	TRBJ1-5	-	CSVELPGPGVGQPQHF	TGCAGCGTTGAATTGCCAGGCCCGGGAGTGGGGCAGCCCCAGCATTTT
many	TRBV28	TRBJ2-7	-	CASRWDPSEEYEQYF	TGTGCCAGCAGGTGGGACCCTTCAGAGGAGTACGAGCAGTACTTC
many	TRBV4-1	TRBJ2-5	-	CASSPYRNQETQYF	TGCGCCAGCAGCCCGTACCGTAACCAAGAGACCCAGTACTTC
few	TRBV15	TRBJ1-1	-	CATSSQYTEAFF	TGTGCCACCAGCAGCCAATACACTGAAGCTTTCTTT
many	TRBV7-9	TRBJ1-3	-	CASSSRPVSSGNTIYF	TGTGCCAGCAGCTCCCGCCCAGTGTCCTCTGGAAACACCATATATTTT
many	TRBV6-2/TRBV6-3	TRBJ1-5	TRBD1	CASSYLGQGAYQPQHF	TGTGCCAGCAGTTACTTGGGACAGGGGGCGTATCAGCCCCAGCATTTT
many	TRBV4-1	TRBJ1-1	-	CASSQGTGGEAFF	TGCGCCAGCAGCCAAGGAACGGGCGGGGAAGCTTTCTTT
few	TRBV12-3/TRBV12-4	TRBJ1-1	-	CASNPDRNTEAFF	TGTGCCAGCAACCCGGACAGAAACACTGAAGCTTTCTTT
-	TRBV7-9	TRBJ2-7	-	CASSSSLRLDFERQCF	TGTGCCAGCAGCTCAAGCCTACGCCTAGACTTCGAGAGGCAGTGCTTC
many	TRBV25-1	TRBJ2-5	-	CASSVGPETQYF	TGTGCCAGCAGTGTGGGTCCGGAGACCCAGTACTTC
many	TRBV20-1	TRBJ1-1	-	CSASPGFGTEAFF	TGCAGTGCTAGCCCCGGGTTTGGCACTGAAGCTTTCTTT
-	TRBV3-1	TRBJ2-4	-	CASSHNGGLAKNIQYF	TGTGCCAGCAGCCACAACGGGGGCTTAGCCAAAAACATTCAGTACTTC
many	TRBV6-2/TRBV6-3	TRBJ1-2	-	CASSYSSIGPNYGYTF	TGTGCCAGCAGTTACTCGTCGATAGGACCTAACTATGGCTACACCTTC
few	TRBV13	TRBJ2-7	TRBD1	CASSWGRGQGGYEQYF	TGTGCCAGCAGCTGGGGCCGGGGACAGGGAGGGTACGAGCAGTACTTC
many	TRBV7-6	TRBJ2-3	TRBD1	CASSPQGVTDTQYF	TGTGCCAGCAGCCCACAGGGGGTCACAGATACGCAGTATTTT
many	TRBV27	TRBJ1-2	TRBD1	CASSTNRGLDGYTF	TGTGCCAGCAGTACGAACAGGGGGCTGGATGGCTACACCTTC
few	TRBV18	TRBJ2-1	TRBD1	CASSPYGTGGSHEQFF	TGTGCCAGCTCACCATATGGGACAGGGGGGTCCCATGAGCAGTTCTTC
many	TRBV7-9	TRBJ1-1	-	CASGSQDRNTEAFF	TGTGCCAGCGGATCACAGGATCGAAACACTGAAGCTTTCTTT
-	TRBV12-3/TRBV12-4	TRBJ2-5	-	CASSRFLGQETQYF	TGTGCCAGCAGCCGTTTCCTAGGACAAGAGACCCAGTACTTC
many	TRBV14	TRBJ2-1	-	CASSHPGTAYNEQFF	TGTGCCAGCAGCCACCCCGGGACTGCCTATAATGAGCAGTTCTTC
-	TRBV28	TRBJ2-3	TRBD1	CASRRDRVTDTQYF	TGTGCCAGCAGACGCGACAGGGTAACAGATACGCAGTATTTT
few	TRBV12-3/TRBV12-4	TRBJ2-2	-	CASKGVAGELFF	TGTGCCAGCAAAGGTGTGGCCGGGGAGCTGTTTTTT
many	TRBV29-1	TRBJ2-1	TRBD1	CSVVRLRTGLRDEQFF	TGCAGCGTTGTTCGGCTCCGGACAGGGCTGCGGGATGAGCAGTTCTTC
many	TRBV7-2	TRBJ2-3	TRBD2	CASSSSGGGTQYF	TGTGCCAGCAGTTCTAGCGGCGGGGGTACGCAGTATTTT
many	TRBV19	TRBJ2-3	TRBD1	CASSTGQGAGDTQYF	TGTGCCAGTAGTACGGGACAGGGGGCTGGAGATACGCAGTATTTT
many	TRBV30	TRBJ2-1	-	CAWSVWGAGEQFF	TGTGCCTGGAGTGTATGGGGGGCGGGGGAGCAGTTCTTC
many	TRBV6-1	TRBJ2-3	-	CASSIRRSTSTDTQYF	TGTGCCAGCAGTATCCGGCGGTCGACTAGCACAGATACGCAGTATTTT
-	TRBV7-9	TRBJ2-2	-	CAGSLALGAGELFF	TGTGCCGGCAGCTTAGCGCTGGGCGCCGGGGAGCTGTTTTTT
-	TRBV13	TRBJ2-3	-	CASSLEPGGAAGDTQYF	TGTGCCAGCAGCTTGGAACCCGGAGGCGCGGCAGGAGATACGCAGTATTTT
many	TRBV27	TRBJ1-1	TRBD1	CASSSQTGAGTEAFF	TGTGCCAGCAGTTCCCAGACAGGGGCTGGGACTGAAGCTTTCTTT
-	TRBV6-2/TRBV6-3	TRBJ2-1	TRBD1	CASTDRVYNEQFF	TGTGCCAGCACCGACAGGGTATACAATGAGCAGTTCTTC
many	TRBV7-3	TRBJ2-5	TRBD1	CASSPGTGPQETQYF	TGTGCCAGCAGCCCAGGGACAGGGCCACAAGAGACCCAGTACTTC
many	TRBV3-1	TRBJ1-3	-	CASSQDRFSGNTIYF	TGTGCCAGCAGCCAAGACAGATTCTCTGGAAACACCATATATTTT
many	TRBV10-3	TRBJ2-3	-	CAISSGSLITDTQYF	TGTGCCATCAGTTCGGGTTCACTCATTACAGATACGCAGTATTTT
few	TRBV7-6	TRBJ2-5	TRBD2	CASSLVGLAGFQETQYF	TGTGCCAGCAGCTTAGTAGGACTAGCGGGCTTCCAAGAGACCCAGTACTTC
few	TRBV6-2/TRBV6-3	TRBJ2-3	TRBD2	CASSYIGGAADTQYF	TGTGCCAGCAGCTACATCGGGGGGGCGGCAGATACGCAGTATTTT
-	TRBV4-3	TRBJ2-7	-	CASSQGRSSLQYEQYF	TGCGCCAGCAGCCAAGGAAGGTCTAGCCTTCAATACGAGCAGTACTTC
many	TRBV12-3/TRBV12-4	TRBJ2-3	-	CASSLGEETITDTQYF	TGTGCCAGCAGTTTAGGTGAGGAGACAATCACAGATACGCAGTATTTT
many	TRBV28	TRBJ2-7	-	CASSPLMGAYEQYF	TGTGCCAGCAGTCCCCTCATGGGGGCCTACGAGCAGTACTTC
-	TRBV6-5	TRBJ2-7	TRBD1	CASSYGTGGVEQYF	TGTGCCAGCAGTTATGGGACAGGGGGCGTCGAGCAGTACTTC
many	TRBV6-6	TRBJ2-1	-	CASSLLGGQTYNEQFF	TGTGCCAGCAGCCTACTGGGGGGGCAAACCTACAATGAGCAGTTCTTC